A selection of T cell receptor beta chains follows, all from one sample in a study of cytomegalovirus exposure and HLA in healthy donors. TCRdb keeps only in-frame clones here, not all; method: immunoSEQ multiplex PCR. The table records about 180,000 clones, less than 85% of them present only once. The sequenced sample consisted of PBMCs. Receptors originate from a man between 18 and 29 years old in good health and CMV-seronegative. CDR3s include the opening cysteine and the closing phenylalanine or tryptophan. Part of the rows lack a size; the others show once, few, many or a class for expanded clones.

TRBV28	TRBJ1-6	.	16	CASSMGHLKRNSPLHF
TRBV19	TRBJ1-1	once	14	CASTPGHRNTEAFF
TRBV9	TRBJ2-3	.	16	CASSVGLAVGTDTQYF
TRBV19	TRBJ2-7	.	13	CASTEGTTYEQYF
TRBV5-4	TRBJ2-3	.	15	CASRNRAGSTDTQYF
TRBV7-9	TRBJ1-6	.	14	CASSLIRSNSPLHF
TRBV10-2	TRBJ2-3	.	18	CASSEQTLAGGLTDTQYF
TRBV28	TRBJ2-1	.	12	CASIARSNEQFF
TRBV2	TRBJ1-4	.	15	CASSELRGGREKLFF
TRBV2	TRBJ2-5	.	15	CARRTGDAPGETQYF
TRBV6-4	TRBJ2-3	.	15	CASSEVGGPLDTQYF
TRBV6-6	TRBJ2-3	.	16	CASSIIGQGALDTQYF
TRBV6-6	TRBJ2-1	.	16	CASSYPASGRVNEQFF
TRBV7-8	TRBJ2-1	few	15	CASSYFRDTYNEQFF
TRBV5-6	TRBJ2-7	once	14	CASSLPGTGGREYF
TRBV7-3	TRBJ2-3	.	13	CASSGGGPDTQYF
TRBV4-3	TRBJ2-7	.	18	CASSQEAGDGTVTYEQYF
TRBV7-2	TRBJ2-3	.	18	CASSLSRLAGGGADTQYF
TRBV10-3	TRBJ2-3	.	14	CAISEKTHTDTQYF
TRBV21-1	TRBJ2-6	.	18	CASSKARRGNSGANVLTF
TRBV15	TRBJ2-1	.	14	CATSRGDGRDEQFF
TRBV4-1	TRBJ2-5	.	17	CASSPPGGEKRQETQYF
TRBV6-5	TRBJ1-1	few	13	CASSYGRNTEAFF
TRBV7-3	TRBJ2-3	.	15	CASSSPGQPAMTQYF
TRBV10-2	TRBJ2-2	.	14	CASRERENTGELFF
TRBV4-1	TRBJ2-5	.	16	CASSQDTSGAKETQYF
TRBV25-1	TRBJ1-2	.	16	CSSSENFPILGDGYTF
TRBV9	TRBJ2-2	.	14	CASSPDRGLRELFF
TRBV6-6	TRBJ2-7	few	15	CASSYPQGLAYEQYF
TRBV29-1	TRBJ2-7	.	15	CSVGKEISGSYEQYF
TRBV6-5	TRBJ1-6	.	15	CASSYEGARGSPLHF
TRBV19	TRBJ1-2	.	14	CASENRALNYGYTF
TRBV4-3	TRBJ2-1	few	16	CASSQDRSRSYNEQFF
TRBV15	TRBJ2-3	.	17	CATSRALAGAYTDTQYF
TRBV7-2	TRBJ1-5	.	15	CASSLQGASNQPQHF
TRBV7-3	TRBJ2-1	.	15	CASSTAGTGKNEQFF
TRBV11-2	.	.	12	CASSLDFNEQYF
TRBV7-9	TRBJ2-1	.	13	CASSPGLNNEQFF
TRBV27	TRBJ2-4	.	15	CASSSKTVAKNIQYF
TRBV10-3	TRBJ1-3	.	14	CAISGGGSGNTIYF
TRBV25-1	TRBJ1-2	.	18	CASSESWTGTGRDYGYTF
TRBV5-6	.	.	12	CASSLGLYEQYF
TRBV7-9	TRBJ2-7	.	14	CSSSSGQGSHEQYF
TRBV4-1	TRBJ2-3	.	17	CASSQVLAGFRRDTQYF
TRBV5-1	TRBJ2-5	.	15	CASSGVGDREETQYF
TRBV6-5	TRBJ1-2	.	13	CASSPYGGQGYTF
TRBV7-9	TRBJ2-7	.	13	CASTGSSGYEQYF
TRBV2	TRBJ2-5	.	14	CASSEWAQGETQYF
TRBV10-3	TRBJ2-2	few	16	CAISESVATNTGELFF
TRBV27	TRBJ1-2	.	13	CASSLGQAYGYTF
TRBV2	TRBJ1-3	few	13	CASSRDTGNTIYF
TRBV11-2	TRBJ2-7	.	14	CASSRRQGSYEQYF